This T cell receptor (beta chain) was sequenced during a study of immune heterogeneity within non-small cell lung tumors. Study in general: A handful of squamous cell carcinomas, some 11 non-squamous carcinomas and 1 not otherwise specified made up the tumors. Study-level results: Tumor sites within a patient were found to share identical dominant CDR3 beta clonotypes, and site-unique high-frequency clones were also present. Individual patients mostly differed in their high-frequency T-cell receptor beta clonotypes.

The template consisted of bulk tumor genomic DNA, with around 600 ng used per sample. Biopsies, several per primary tumor and spaced far apart, were collected during surgery. Those enrolled were patients newly diagnosed with untreated non-small cell lung cancer and undergoing curative surgery. Sample donors consisted of newly diagnosed non-small cell lung cancer patients who were undergoing surgery with curative intent. Germline V CDR1 and CDR2: MGHRA, YSYEKL. CDR3 length: 12 amino acids. The V and J ends lost 3 bases and 6 bases respectively, with 8 bases between them. Amplification of TCR beta CDR3 was performed by multiplex PCR with 32 V and 13 J primers. TCRdb ran MiXCR on the multiplex PCR reads and lists one entry per CDR3 protein. The sample yields approximately 21,000 distinct CDR3 sequences, around 26% seen once. Only a few counts were recorded for this clonotype. Its cognate antigen is unknown.

This sequence joins TRBV4-1 and TRBJ1-2; D is undetermined. Sequenced input: lung tumor tissue. This clonotype originated in a man aged 35 to 55 with non-small cell lung cancer. CDR3 nucleotide sequence: TGCGCCAGCAGCCAGGCGGAGGATGGCTACACCTTC. Protein sequence: CASSQAEDGYTF.